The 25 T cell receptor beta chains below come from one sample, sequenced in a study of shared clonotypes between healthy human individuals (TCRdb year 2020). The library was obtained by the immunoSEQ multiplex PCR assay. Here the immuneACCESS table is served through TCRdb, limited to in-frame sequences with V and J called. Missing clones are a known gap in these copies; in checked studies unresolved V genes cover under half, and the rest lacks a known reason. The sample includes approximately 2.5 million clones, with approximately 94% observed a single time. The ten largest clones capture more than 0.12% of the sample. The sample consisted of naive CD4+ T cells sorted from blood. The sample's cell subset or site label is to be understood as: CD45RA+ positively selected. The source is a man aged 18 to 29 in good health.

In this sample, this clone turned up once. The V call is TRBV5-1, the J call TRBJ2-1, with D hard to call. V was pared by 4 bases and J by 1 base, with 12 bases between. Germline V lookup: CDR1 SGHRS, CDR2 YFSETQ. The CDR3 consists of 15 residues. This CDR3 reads CASSPDSRSYNEQFF. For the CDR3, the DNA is TGCGCCAGCAGCCCTGACTCCCGATCCTACAATGAGCAGTTCTTC.

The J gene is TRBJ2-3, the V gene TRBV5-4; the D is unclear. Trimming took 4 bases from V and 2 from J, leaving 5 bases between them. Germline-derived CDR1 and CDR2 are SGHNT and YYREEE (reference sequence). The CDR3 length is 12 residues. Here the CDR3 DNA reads TGTGCCAGCAGCGGGAACACAGATACGCAGTATTTT. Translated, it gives CASSGNTDTQYF.

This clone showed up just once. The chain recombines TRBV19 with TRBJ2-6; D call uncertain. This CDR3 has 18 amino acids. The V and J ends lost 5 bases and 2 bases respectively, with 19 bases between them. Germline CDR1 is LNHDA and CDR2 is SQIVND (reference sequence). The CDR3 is CASSAIRATPAGANVLTF. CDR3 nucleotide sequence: TGTGCCAGTAGTGCTATTCGAGCCACCCCCGCTGGGGCCAACGTCCTGACTTTC.

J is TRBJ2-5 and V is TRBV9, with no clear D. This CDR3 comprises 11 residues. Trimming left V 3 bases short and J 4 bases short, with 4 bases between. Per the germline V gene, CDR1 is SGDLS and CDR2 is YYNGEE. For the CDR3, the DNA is TGTGCCAGCAGCGCCGGAGAGACCCAGTACTTC. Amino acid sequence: CASSAGETQYF.

The CDR3, as DNA: TGCAGCGTTCGGAAGACAGGGCGGGATAACTATGGCTACACCTTC. Amino acid sequence: CSVRKTGRDNYGYTF. The rearrangement uses TRBV29-1 and TRBJ1-2; 7 nucleotides agree with TRBD1. The germline CDR1 and CDR2 sequences are SQVTM and ANQGSEA. The CDR3 has 15 residues. J lost 1 base, V lost 5 bases, and 10 bases had no gene match. Filled out from reference TRBV29-1 and TRBJ1-2, the complete variable domain reads SAVISQKPSRDICQRGTSLTIQCQVDSQVTMMFWYRQQPGQSLTLIATANQGSEATYESGFVIDKFPISRPNLTFSTLTVSNMSPEDSSIYLCSVRKTGRDNYGYTFGSGTRLTVV.

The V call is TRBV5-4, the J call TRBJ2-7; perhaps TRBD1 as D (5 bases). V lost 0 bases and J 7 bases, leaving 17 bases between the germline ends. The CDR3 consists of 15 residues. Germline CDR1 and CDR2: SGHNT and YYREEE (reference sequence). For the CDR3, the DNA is TGTGCCAGCAGCTTGGAGGGGTACGGACGGCAAGAGCAGTACTTC. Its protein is CASSLEGYGRQEQYF.

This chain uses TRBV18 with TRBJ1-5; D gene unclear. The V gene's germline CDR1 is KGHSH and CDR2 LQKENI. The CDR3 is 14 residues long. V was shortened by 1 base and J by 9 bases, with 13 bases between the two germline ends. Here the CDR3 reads CASSPLSTSGPQHF. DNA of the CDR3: TGTGCCAGCTCACCACTATCGACCTCAGGGCCCCAGCATTTT.

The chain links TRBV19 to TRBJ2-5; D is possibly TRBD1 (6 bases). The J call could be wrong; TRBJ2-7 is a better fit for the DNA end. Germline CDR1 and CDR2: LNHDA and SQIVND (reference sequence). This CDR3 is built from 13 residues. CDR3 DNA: TGTGCCAGTAGTGCAGGGGTTGGCTACGAGCAGTACTTC. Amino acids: CASSAGVGYEQYF.

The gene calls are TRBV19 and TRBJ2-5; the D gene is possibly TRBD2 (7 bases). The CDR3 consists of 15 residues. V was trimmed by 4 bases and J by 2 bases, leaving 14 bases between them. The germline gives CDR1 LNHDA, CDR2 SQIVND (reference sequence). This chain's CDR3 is CASSREGGKQETQYF. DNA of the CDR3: TGTGCCAGTAGTAGGGAGGGGGGAAAGCAAGAGACCCAGTACTTC.

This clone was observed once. CDR3 sequence: CASSAGTGPTGELFF. DNA of the CDR3: TGTGCCAGCTCCGCCGGGACAGGTCCCACCGGGGAGCTGTTTTTT. This chain connects TRBV10-3 to TRBJ2-2; 8 bases are shared with TRBD1. Losses at the gene ends were 10 bases for V and 4 bases for J; bases not matched to a gene: 11. The CDR3 extends over 15 amino acids. Germline V CDR1 and CDR2: ENHRY, SYGVKD.

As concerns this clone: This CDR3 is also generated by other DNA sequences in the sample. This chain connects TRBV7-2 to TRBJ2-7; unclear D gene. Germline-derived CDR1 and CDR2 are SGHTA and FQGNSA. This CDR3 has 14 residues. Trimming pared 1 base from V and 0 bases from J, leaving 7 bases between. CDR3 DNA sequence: TGTGCCAGCAGCTTAGGGCGCGCCTCCTACGAGCAGTACTTC. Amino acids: CASSLGRASYEQYF. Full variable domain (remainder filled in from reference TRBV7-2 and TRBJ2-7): GAGVSQSPSNKVTEKGKDVELRCDPISGHTALYWYRQSLGQGLEFLIYFQGNSAPDKSGLPSDRFSAERTGGSVSTLTIQRTQQEDSAVYLCASSLGRASYEQYFGPGTRLTVT.

CDR3 protein: CASSSTASPLHF. The CDR3 DNA sequence: TGTGCCAGCAGCTCCACAGCTTCACCCCTCCACTTT. V gene TRBV11-3 combines with J gene TRBJ1-6; no reliable D call. There are 12 residues in the CDR3. V was shortened by 4 bases and J by 9 bases, with 7 bases between the two germline ends. In germline, CDR1 is SGHNT, CDR2 YENEEA. The entire variable domain, with the rest obtained from reference TRBV11-3 and TRBJ1-6, is as follows: EAGVVQSPRYKIIEKKQPVAFWCNPISGHNTLYWYLQNLGQGPELLIRYENEEAVDDSQLPKDRFSAERLKGVDSTLKIQPAELGDSAVYLCASSSTASPLHFGNGTRLTVT.

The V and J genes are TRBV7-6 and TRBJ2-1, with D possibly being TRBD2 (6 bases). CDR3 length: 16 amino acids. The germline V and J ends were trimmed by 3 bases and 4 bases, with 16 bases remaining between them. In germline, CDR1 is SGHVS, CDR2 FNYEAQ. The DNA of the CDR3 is TGTGCCAGCAGCTTTTCGGCGGGAACTACATACAATGAGCAGTTCTTC. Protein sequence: CASSFSAGTTYNEQFF.

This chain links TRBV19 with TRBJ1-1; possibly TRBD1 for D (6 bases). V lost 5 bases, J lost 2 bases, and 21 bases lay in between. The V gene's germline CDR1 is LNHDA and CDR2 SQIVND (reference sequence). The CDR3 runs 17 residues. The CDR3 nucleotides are TGTGCCAGTAGTCTTGTAGTGGGGGCCCTTCCAAACACTGAAGCTTTCTTT. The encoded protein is CASSLVVGALPNTEAFF.

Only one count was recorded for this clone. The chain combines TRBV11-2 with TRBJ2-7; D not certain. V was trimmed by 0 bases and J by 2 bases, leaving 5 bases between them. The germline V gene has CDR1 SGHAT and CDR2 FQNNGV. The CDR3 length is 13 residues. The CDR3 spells CASSLDTPYEQYF. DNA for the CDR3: TGTGCCAGCAGCTTAGATACCCCCTACGAGCAGTACTTC.

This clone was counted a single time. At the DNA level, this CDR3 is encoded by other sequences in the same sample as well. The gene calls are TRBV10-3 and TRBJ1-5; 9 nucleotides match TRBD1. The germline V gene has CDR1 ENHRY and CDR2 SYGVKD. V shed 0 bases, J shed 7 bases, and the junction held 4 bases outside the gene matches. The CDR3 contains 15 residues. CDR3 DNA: TGTGCCATCAGTGAGTCGGGGACAGGGAACCAGCCCCAGCATTTT. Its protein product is CAISESGTGNQPQHF.

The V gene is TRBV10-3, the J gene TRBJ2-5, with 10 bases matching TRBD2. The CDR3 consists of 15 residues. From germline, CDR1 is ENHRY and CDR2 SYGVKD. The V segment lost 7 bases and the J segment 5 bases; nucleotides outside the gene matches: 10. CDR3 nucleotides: TGTGCCATCACCGAGGTAGCGGGGGGTTTGGAGACCCAGTACTTC. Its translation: CAITEVAGGLETQYF.

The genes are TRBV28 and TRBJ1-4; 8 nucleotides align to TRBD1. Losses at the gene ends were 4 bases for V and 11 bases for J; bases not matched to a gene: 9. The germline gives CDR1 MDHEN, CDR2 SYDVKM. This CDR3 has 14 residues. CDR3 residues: CASSSPGQGRKLFF. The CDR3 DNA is TGTGCCAGCAGTTCCCCCGGACAGGGTAGGAAACTGTTTTTT.

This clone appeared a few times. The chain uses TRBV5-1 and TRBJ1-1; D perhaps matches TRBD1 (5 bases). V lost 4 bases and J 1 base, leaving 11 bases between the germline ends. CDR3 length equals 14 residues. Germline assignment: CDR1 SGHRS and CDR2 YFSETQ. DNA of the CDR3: TGCGCCAGCAGCGCGTGGGACCGGAACACTGAAGCTTTCTTT. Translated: CASSAWDRNTEAFF.

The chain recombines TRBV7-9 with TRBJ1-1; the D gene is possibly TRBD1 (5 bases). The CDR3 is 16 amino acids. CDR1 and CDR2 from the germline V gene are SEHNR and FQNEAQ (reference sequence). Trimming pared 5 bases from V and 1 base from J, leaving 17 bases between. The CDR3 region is CASSLLWGGRNTEAFF. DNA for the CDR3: TGTGCCAGCAGCCTGCTTTGGGGGGGACGGAACACTGAAGCTTTCTTT.

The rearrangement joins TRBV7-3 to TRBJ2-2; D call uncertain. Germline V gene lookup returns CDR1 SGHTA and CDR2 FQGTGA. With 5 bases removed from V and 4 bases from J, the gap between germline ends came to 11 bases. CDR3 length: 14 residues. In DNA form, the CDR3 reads TGTGCCAGCAGCCCCGCCGTGCTCACCGGGGAGCTGTTTTTT. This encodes CASSPAVLTGELFF.

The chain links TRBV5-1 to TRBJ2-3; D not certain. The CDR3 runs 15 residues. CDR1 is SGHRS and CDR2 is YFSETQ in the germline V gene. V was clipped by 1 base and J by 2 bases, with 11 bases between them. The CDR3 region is CASSLLSEYTDTQYF. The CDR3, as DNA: TGCGCCAGCAGCTTGTTGTCGGAATACACAGATACGCAGTATTTT.

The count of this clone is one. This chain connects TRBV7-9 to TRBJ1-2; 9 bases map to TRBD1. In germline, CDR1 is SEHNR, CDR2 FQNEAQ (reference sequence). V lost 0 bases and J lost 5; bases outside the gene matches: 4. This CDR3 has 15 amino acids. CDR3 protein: CASSLAGTGKYGYTF. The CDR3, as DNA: TGTGCCAGCAGCTTAGCAGGGACAGGGAAATATGGCTACACCTTC.

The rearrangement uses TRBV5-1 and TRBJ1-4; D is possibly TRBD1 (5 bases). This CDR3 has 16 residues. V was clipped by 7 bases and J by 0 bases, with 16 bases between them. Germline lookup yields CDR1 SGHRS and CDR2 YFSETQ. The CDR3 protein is CASRLGGKTTNEKLFF. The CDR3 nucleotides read TGCGCCAGCCGTCTGGGGGGAAAAACAACTAATGAAAAACTGTTTTTT. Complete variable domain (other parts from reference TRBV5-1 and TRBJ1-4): KAGVTQTPRYLIKTRGQQVTLSCSPISGHRSVSWYQQTPGQGLQFLFEYFSETQRNKGNFPGRFSGRQFSNSRSEMNVSTLELGDSALYLCASRLGGKTTNEKLFFGSGTQLSVL.

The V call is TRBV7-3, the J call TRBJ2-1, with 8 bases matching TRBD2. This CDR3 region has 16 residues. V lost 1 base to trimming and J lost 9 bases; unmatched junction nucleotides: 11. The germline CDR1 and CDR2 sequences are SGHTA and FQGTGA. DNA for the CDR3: TGTGCCAGCAGCTTAAATCAACCGGGACTAGTAGGTGAGCAGTTCTTC. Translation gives CASSLNQPGLVGEQFF.